This T cell receptor beta chain emerged from a study of shared clonotypes between healthy human individuals. Across the whole study: The plates for each donor numbered three CD4 naive, three CD4 memory, two CD8 naive and one CD8 memory. Study outcomes and limitations: Donor scarcity curtailed the genetic and exposure-history diversity represented herein.

On this clone: Its cognate antigen is unknown.

Sequencing used immunoSEQ multiplex PCR; TCRdb keeps in-frame clones, though not all of them. Of under 1,100,000 clones in the sample, 70% to 80% were seen once. Losses at the gene ends were 4 bases for V and 0 bases for J; bases not matched to a gene: 4. Germline V gene data show CDR1 as MGHRA and CDR2 as YSYEKL. The CDR3 is 17 amino acids. V usage is TRBV4-1 and J usage is TRBJ2-6; TRBD1 matches at 9 bases. Sequences were obtained from memory CD4+ T cells sorted from blood. Subset denoted: CD45RA-negative fraction. This clonotype was obtained from a man between 18 and 35 years old in good health. The CDR3 protein is CASSLGQGYSGANVLTF. CDR3 nucleotides: TGCGCCAGCAGCCTCGGACAGGGGTACTCTGGGGCCAACGTCCTGACTTTC.